The 25 T cell receptor beta chains below come from one sample, sequenced in a study of CD8+ T cells in alopecia areata. Extracted RNA was reverse transcribed, and the resulting cDNA served as sequencing template. Repertoires were generated with immunoSEQ multiplex PCR, while TCRdb's copy carries only in-frame clones and drops some. The sample records under 150,000 clones, 56% being singletons. Noted treatment: oral pan-JAK inhibitor, 5-10 mg twice daily. Here the sequenced sample was CD4+ T cells sorted from blood, taken at week 24, from a patient treated with tofacitinib. The receptors stem from a human donor with alopecia areata.

V usage is TRBV18 and J usage is TRBJ1-1; D possibly corresponds to TRBD1 (6 bases). Germline CDR1 reads KGHSH; CDR2 reads LQKENI. With 1 base removed from V and 0 bases from J, the gap between germline ends came to 21 bases. The CDR3 extends over 19 amino acids. For the CDR3, the DNA is TGTGCCAGCTCACCACAGAACACGTGGGGGGCCGCAATGAACACTGAAGCTTTCTTT. Protein product: CASSPQNTWGAAMNTEAFF.

The V and J genes are TRBV30 and TRBJ1-1, with D uncertain. This CDR3 is built from 13 residues. Germline lookup yields CDR1 GTSNPN and CDR2 SVGIG (reference sequence). Trimming removed 0 bases from V and 1 base from J, with 6 bases in between. This CDR3 reads CAWSVRANTEAFF. The CDR3 region has the DNA TGTGCCTGGAGTGTCCGGGCGAACACTGAAGCTTTCTTT.

V usage is TRBV5-4 and J usage is TRBJ2-6; 7 bases line up with TRBD2. Unmatched junction bases numbered 11, after V lost 4 bases and J lost 4 bases. The CDR3 has 17 residues. Germline V CDR1 and CDR2: SGHNT, YYREEE (reference sequence). The CDR3 spells CASSPGTKVSGANVLTF. The CDR3 DNA follows: TGTGCCAGCAGCCCCGGGACTAAGGTATCAGGGGCCAACGTCCTGACTTTC. Complete variable domain (other parts from reference TRBV5-4 and TRBJ2-6): ETGVTQSPTHLIKTRGQQVTLRCSSQSGHNTVSWYQQALGQGPQFIFQYYREEENGRGNFPPRFSGLQFPNYSSELNVNALELDDSALYLCASSPGTKVSGANVLTFGAGSRLTVL.

This sequence joins TRBV5-1 and TRBJ2-2, with D possibly called TRBD1 or TRBD2 (5 bases each). CDR1 and CDR2 from the germline V gene are SGHRS and YFSETQ. CDR3 length equals 15 residues. V was clipped by 1 base and J by 5 bases, with 12 bases between them. CDR3 nucleotide sequence: TGCGCCAGCAGCTTGAGAGGGGCGCTAACCGGGGAGCTGTTTTTT. Encoded protein: CASSLRGALTGELFF.

This clone turned up a few times. DNA for the CDR3: TGTGCCAGCAGGGGGACGGCCGGTGAGCAGTTCTTC. Translating gives CASRGTAGEQFF. This chain joins TRBV6-5 and TRBJ2-1; the D call may be TRBD1 or TRBD2 (5 bases each). V lost 6 bases, J lost 9 bases, and 12 bases lay in between. The germline V gene has CDR1 MNHEY and CDR2 SVGAGI. This CDR3 is built from 12 residues.

The chain carries TRBV6-1 and TRBJ2-3; TRBD2 matches 12 bases. The CDR3 length is 16 residues. V was clipped by 4 bases and J by 2 bases; unmatched bases: 4. Germline V CDR1 and CDR2: MNHNS, SASEGT. The DNA for the CDR3 is TGTGCCAGCAGTGGCGGACTAGCGGGGCCCACAGATACGCAGTATTTT. This gives the protein CASSGGLAGPTDTQYF.

In regard to this clone: Other DNA sequences in the sample encode the same CDR3. V usage is TRBV11-2 and J usage is TRBJ2-1; unclear D gene. The CDR3 has 11 residues. Deletions cut 5 bases from V and 2 bases from J, with 1 base between. Germline lookup yields CDR1 SGHAT and CDR2 FQNNGV. The CDR3 region is CASSPYNEQFF. CDR3 coding DNA: TGTGCCAGCAGCCCCTACAATGAGCAGTTCTTC.

J is TRBJ1-5 and V is TRBV10-3; tentative D call: TRBD1 (5 bases). CDR1 is ENHRY, CDR2 SYGVKD, per germline. The germline V and J ends were trimmed by 0 bases and 0 bases, with 12 bases remaining between them. This CDR3 is built from 17 residues. The CDR3 sequence is CAISESDTRVSNQPQHF. The CDR3 DNA reads TGTGCCATCAGTGAGTCGGACACAAGGGTTAGCAATCAGCCCCAGCATTTT.

CDR3 protein: CASSLAGITLSPLHF. CDR3 coding DNA: TGCGCCAGCAGCTTGGCCGGGATTACTCTGTCACCCCTCCACTTT. This chain links TRBV5-1 with TRBJ1-6; no definite D call. V shed 0 bases and J shed 10 bases, with 14 bases lying between them. The CDR3 runs to 15 residues. Germline V gene sequence: CDR1 SGHRS, CDR2 YFSETQ.

This chain connects TRBV30 to TRBJ2-2; D uncertain. The germline V gene encodes CDR1 GTSNPN and CDR2 SVGIG (reference sequence). This CDR3 contains 13 residues. V lost 3 bases and J lost 0, with 5 bases in between. The DNA of the CDR3 is TGTGCCTGGAGGAGTACGAACACCGGGGAGCTGTTTTTT. Its protein is CAWRSTNTGELFF.

The chain couples TRBV27 to TRBJ1-2; no clear D. The CDR3 length is 12 residues. CDR1 is MNHEY, CDR2 SMNVEV, per germline (reference sequence). With 4 bases removed from V and 2 bases from J, the gap between germline ends came to 5 bases. The CDR3 coding sequence is TGTGCCAGCAGTTCACAGAACTATGGCTACACCTTC. It specifies CASSSQNYGYTF.

This clone was seen more than once but under ten times. The chain joins TRBV4-1 to TRBJ2-1, with D perhaps given as TRBD1 or TRBD2 (5 bases each). The CDR3 contains 14 residues. Germline loops: CDR1 MGHRA, CDR2 YSYEKL. Trimming shortened V by 3 bases and J by 4 bases, and 10 bases separated the two germline ends. The CDR3 protein is CASSHGTGYNEQFF. In nucleotides, the CDR3 is TGCGCCAGCAGCCACGGGACCGGATACAATGAGCAGTTCTTC.

The chain combines TRBV2 with TRBJ1-2, with a possible D match to TRBD1 (6 bases). Trimming shortened V by 1 base and J by 0 bases, and 9 bases separated the two germline ends. The CDR3 is 15 amino acids. The germline V gene has CDR1 SNHLY and CDR2 FYNNEI. The CDR3 loop is CASSEVQGANYGYTF. In nucleotides, the CDR3 is TGTGCCAGCAGTGAAGTACAGGGAGCTAACTATGGCTACACCTTC.

V and J are TRBV30 and TRBJ2-3; 7 nucleotides line up with TRBD2. The CDR3 consists of 13 residues. V shed 6 bases, J shed 2 bases, and the junction held 5 bases outside the gene matches. CDR1 is GTSNPN, CDR2 SVGIG, per germline (reference sequence). In DNA, the CDR3 is TGTGCCTGTCTAGCGGTATCCACAGATACGCAGTATTTT. This translates into CACLAVSTDTQYF.

The rearrangement links TRBV27 to TRBJ2-7; 8 bases match TRBD2. The junction had 12 bases not matched to a gene; V was cut back by 5 bases and J by 0 bases. CDR3 length equals 17 residues. Germline assignment: CDR1 MNHEY and CDR2 SMNVEV (reference sequence). For the CDR3, the DNA is TGTGCCAGCAGTCCGAAAGGGTTCGGGACTAGCTCCTACGAGCAGTACTTC. Its translation is CASSPKGFGTSSYEQYF.

The rearrangement joins TRBV7-2 to TRBJ2-7; D might be TRBD1 or TRBD2, each matching 5 bases. In germline, CDR1 is SGHTA, CDR2 FQGNSA. Trimming left V 0 bases short and J 7 bases short, with 13 bases between. The CDR3 totals 14 residues. The CDR3 is CASSLAGTSGEQYF. The DNA for the CDR3 is TGTGCCAGCAGCTTAGCGGGGACGTCAGGGGAGCAGTACTTC.

The gene calls are TRBV19 and TRBJ1-1; D possibly corresponds to TRBD1 (6 bases). The length of the CDR3 is 12 residues. Germline V gene sequence: CDR1 LNHDA, CDR2 SQIVND (reference sequence). The V gene lost 6 bases and the J gene lost 11 bases, with 16 bases spanning the gap. The CDR3 sequence: CASRNPQGSAFF. The CDR3 DNA reads as TGTGCCAGTAGGAATCCTCAGGGGTCGGCTTTCTTT.

V and J are TRBV5-1 and TRBJ1-3; TRBD1 is a possible D gene (6 bases). In germline, CDR1 is SGHRS, CDR2 YFSETQ. Trimming took 0 bases from V and 0 from J, leaving 10 bases between them. The CDR3 has 16 residues. The CDR3 coding sequence is TGCGCCAGCAGCTTGGTGGCAGGGGCCTCTGGAAACACCATATATTTT. It yields the protein CASSLVAGASGNTIYF. Looking up the rest from reference TRBV5-1 and TRBJ1-3 gives the full variable domain: KAGVTQTPRYLIKTRGQQVTLSCSPISGHRSVSWYQQTPGQGLQFLFEYFSETQRNKGNFPGRFSGRQFSNSRSEMNVSTLELGDSALYLCASSLVAGASGNTIYFGEGSWLTVV.

This clone was found a few times. Other DNA variants within this sample encode the same CDR3. The gene calls are TRBV2 and TRBJ1-1; TRBD1 matches at 8 bases. V shed 6 bases, J shed 1 base, and the junction held 1 base outside the gene matches. CDR1 and CDR2 (germline): SNHLY, FYNNEI. CDR3 length equals 13 residues. The CDR3 spells CASSGQGNTEAFF. The CDR3 bases are TGTGCCAGCAGCGGACAGGGGAACACTGAAGCTTTCTTT.

In this sample, this clone turned up a few times. This rearrangement joins TRBV7-2 to TRBJ2-4, with no clear D. Germline CDR1 reads SGHTA; CDR2 reads FQGNSA. The CDR3 is 11 amino acids. V was shortened by 1 base and J by 6 bases, with 1 base between the two germline ends. In DNA, the CDR3 is TGTGCCAGCAGCTTAGGAAACATTCAGTACTTC. Protein sequence: CASSLGNIQYF.

This clone was seen only a few times. Here the CDR3 reads CSGTELTGELFF. DNA of the CDR3: TGCAGCGGTACAGAGTTGACCGGGGAGCTGTTTTTT. The chain has TRBV29-1 and TRBJ2-2; no clear D. Germline V gene lookup returns CDR1 SQVTM and CDR2 ANQGSEA. The CDR3 is made up of 12 amino acids. V gave up 7 bases and J gave up 5 bases, with 11 bases separating them.

This rearrangement joins TRBV30 to TRBJ1-2, with unresolved D. Germline V gene data show CDR1 as GTSNPN and CDR2 as SVGIG (reference sequence). The CDR3 totals 12 residues. Trimming took 2 bases from V and 8 from J, leaving 12 bases between them. The CDR3 DNA reads TGTGCCTGGAGTCCCCCAGGTGGGGGCTACACCTTC. Protein sequence: CAWSPPGGGYTF.

This clone has more than one count but fewer than ten. V usage is TRBV7-9 and J usage is TRBJ1-2; a possible D gene is TRBD1 (6 bases). V was clipped by 9 bases and J by 0 bases, with 11 bases between them. This CDR3 contains 13 residues. Germline CDR1 SEHNR, CDR2 FQNEAQ (reference sequence). The CDR3 DNA reads TGTGCCAGTAGCCGACAGGCTAACTATGGCTACACCTTC. This gives the protein CASSRQANYGYTF.

The chain is built from TRBV15 and TRBJ2-1, with D perhaps matching TRBD2 (6 bases). This CDR3 spans 17 amino acids. Germline CDR1 reads LNHNV; CDR2 reads YYDKDF (reference sequence). V was shortened by 1 base and J by 3 bases, with 16 bases between the two germline ends. CDR3 sequence reads: CATSRGGTSGRYNEQFF. Here the CDR3 DNA reads TGTGCCACCAGCAGAGGGGGGACGAGCGGGCGCTACAATGAGCAGTTCTTC.

This chain joins TRBV2 and TRBJ2-7, with D possibly TRBD1 on 5 matching bases. The V gene lost 9 bases and the J gene lost 4 bases, with 22 bases spanning the gap. This CDR3 contains 15 residues. From germline, CDR1 is SNHLY and CDR2 FYNNEI. The CDR3 protein is CASRPRAARDYEQYF. The CDR3 DNA follows: TGTGCCAGTCGGCCACGGGCAGCCAGGGATTACGAGCAGTACTTC.